The present entry profiles one T cell receptor (beta chain) with its context. Its cognate antigen is unknown. This record belongs to a study of vaccination and CD4 T cells after COVID-19. Looking at the study overall: Stimuli were overlapping spike peptide pools of SARS-CoV-2 and three common cold coronaviruses (HCoV-NL63, HCoV-OC43, HCoV-229E).

Treatment here: roughly nine-day PBMC culture with coronavirus spike peptide pools or control peptides (ViraFEST assay). This CDR3 is built from 16 residues. Germline V lookup: CDR1 SGHVS, CDR2 FQNEAQ. The V and J ends lost 1 base and 2 bases respectively, with 14 bases between them. Cultured CD4+ T-cell DNA underwent Oncomine TCR Beta short-read sequencing. TCRdb re-called the PCR reads with MiXCR, one entry per CDR3 protein. Of approximately 14,000 distinct CDR3 sequences listed, around 70% are singletons. The source material was CD4+ T cells from blood, cultured in vitro. The TCR sequence derives from a human donor who had recovered from COVID-19. The V call is TRBV7-8, the J call TRBJ1-2; D possibly corresponds to TRBD1 (5 bases). CDR3 DNA sequence: TGTGCCAGCAGCTTAGGGGGGTGGGCCTCAAACTATGGCTACACCTTC. Translation: CASSLGGWASNYGYTF.